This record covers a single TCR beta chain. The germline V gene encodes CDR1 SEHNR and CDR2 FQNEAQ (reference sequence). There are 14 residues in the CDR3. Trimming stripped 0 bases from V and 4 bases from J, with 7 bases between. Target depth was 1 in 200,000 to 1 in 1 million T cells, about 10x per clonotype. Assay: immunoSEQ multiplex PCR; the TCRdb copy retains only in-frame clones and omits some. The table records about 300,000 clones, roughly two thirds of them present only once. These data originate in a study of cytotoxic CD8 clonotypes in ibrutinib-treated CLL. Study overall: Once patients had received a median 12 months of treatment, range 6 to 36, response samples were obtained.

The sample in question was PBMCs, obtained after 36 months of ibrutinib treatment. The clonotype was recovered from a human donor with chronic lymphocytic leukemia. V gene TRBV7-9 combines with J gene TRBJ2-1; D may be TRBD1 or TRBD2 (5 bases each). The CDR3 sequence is CASSLAGDYNEQFF. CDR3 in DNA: TGTGCCAGCAGCTTAGCGGGGGATTACAATGAGCAGTTCTTC.